The 30 T cell receptor beta chains listed next were all sequenced from one sample in a study of vaccination effects on CD4 cells after COVID-19 (dated by TCRdb to between 2021 and 2023). Libraries were prepared through the immunoSEQ multiplex PCR assay. TCRdb stores this immuneACCESS table with in-frame sequences only. Part of the clones is absent; in the studies checked, under half of the shortfall reflects unresolved V genes, and no reason is known for the rest. The sample records tens of thousands of clones, under 80% of which are singletons. The ten top clones hold roughly 6% of the sample. These receptors have no known antigen. In the ViraFEST assay, PBMC were stimulated with viral peptide pools, and antigen-specific CD4+ T cell clonotypes were then identified by expansion using TCR sequencing. After less than 13 days of culture, CD4+ T cells were isolated with the EasySep CD4+ T cell isolation kit. PCR-confirmed SARS-CoV-2 infection had occurred in convalescent patients between March and December 2020, before the Alpha, Beta and Delta variants emerged in the United States.

Sample: CD4+ T cells from PBMCs cultured with HIV peptides, taken before COVID-19 vaccination. The cell subset or site label here, explained by the study, means: HIV-1 Nef peptide pool negative control/reference culture. These receptors all come from a human donor who had a prior SARS-CoV-2 infection.

This clone appeared a few times. The rearrangement joins TRBV9 to TRBJ1-1; D perhaps matches TRBD1 (5 bases). Germline V gives CDR1 SGDLS, CDR2 YYNGEE. The V gene lost 0 bases and the J gene lost 6 bases, with 18 bases spanning the gap. CDR3 length: 16 amino acids. The CDR3 is CASSVGAGDLDAEAFF. In DNA, the CDR3 is TGTGCCAGCAGCGTAGGAGCCGGGGACTTGGATGCTGAAGCTTTCTTT.

The chain uses TRBV5-1 and TRBJ2-5, with TRBD1 matching 8 bases. Germline V lookup: CDR1 SGHRS, CDR2 YFSETQ. With 3 bases clipped from V and 2 bases from J, the junction kept 3 bases outside the gene matches. CDR3 length equals 14 residues. CDR3: CASSWGQVQETQYF. The CDR3 DNA is TGCGCCAGCAGCTGGGGACAGGTACAAGAGACCCAGTACTTC.

The rearrangement joins TRBV5-1 to TRBJ2-2; tentatively, D is TRBD1 (7 bases). CDR3 length equals 15 residues. V lost 0 bases and J 6 bases, leaving 12 bases between the germline ends. Germline-derived CDR1 and CDR2 are SGHRS and YFSETQ. The CDR3 nucleotides are TGCGCCAGCAGCTTGGCAGGCAGGGGGGCCGGGGAGCTGTTTTTT. Translated, it gives CASSLAGRGAGELFF. The full variable domain, completed using reference TRBV5-1 and TRBJ2-2, is KAGVTQTPRYLIKTRGQQVTLSCSPISGHRSVSWYQQTPGQGLQFLFEYFSETQRNKGNFPGRFSGRQFSNSRSEMNVSTLELGDSALYLCASSLAGRGAGELFFGEGSRLTVL.

CDR3 amino acids: CASSQQHGGASTDTQYF. In DNA, the CDR3 is TGTGCCAGCAGCCAACAACACGGGGGGGCGAGCACAGATACGCAGTATTTT. The genes are TRBV27 and TRBJ2-3, with 8 bases matching TRBD2. Germline-derived CDR1 and CDR2 are MNHEY and SMNVEV (reference sequence). The CDR3 is 17 amino acids. J gave up 0 bases and V 6 bases, and 11 bases lay outside the gene matches.

The chain is built from TRBV18 and TRBJ2-7; the match to TRBD1 covers 7 bases. This CDR3 comprises 16 residues. CDR1 and CDR2 from the germline V gene are KGHSH and LQKENI. Trimming removed 2 bases from V and 2 bases from J; junction bases left unmatched: 9. Here the CDR3 reads CASSPVLSDRAYEQYF. The DNA of the CDR3 is TGTGCCAGCTCACCAGTCCTGAGCGACAGGGCCTACGAGCAGTACTTC. The full variable domain, its missing parts supplied by reference TRBV18 and TRBJ2-7, is NAGVMQNPRHLVRRRGQEARLRCSPMKGHSHVYWYRQLPEEGLKFMVYLQKENIIDESGMPKERFSAEFPKEGPSILRIQQVVRGDSAAYFCASSPVLSDRAYEQYFGPGTRLTVT.

V is TRBV21-1 and J is TRBJ2-1; the table names TRBD2, a call not compared with the DNA. TRBV21-1 is a pseudogene locus. The CDR3 is made up of 20 amino acids. CDR3 residues: CASSKRARAGVAVSYNEQFF. The CDR3 DNA reads TGTGCCAGCAGCAAAAGGGCCCGGGCTGGAGTAGCGGTTTCCTACAATGAGCAGTTCTTC.

This clone was seen only a few times. The chain uses TRBV27 and TRBJ2-6; TRBD2 aligns across 11 bases. This CDR3 has 18 amino acids. V lost 1 base to trimming and J lost 4 bases; unmatched junction nucleotides: 6. Germline CDR1 is MNHEY and CDR2 is SMNVEV (reference sequence). The DNA for the CDR3 is TGTGCCAGCAGTTTATTAGGGACTAGCGGTTCCGGGGCCAACGTCCTGACTTTC. Translation: CASSLLGTSGSGANVLTF. The entire variable domain, with the rest obtained from reference TRBV27 and TRBJ2-6, is as follows: EAQVTQNPRYLITVTGKKLTVTCSQNMNHEYMSWYRQDPGLGLRQIYYSMNVEVTDKGDVPEGYKVSRKEKRNFPLILESPSPNQTSLYFCASSLLGTSGSGANVLTFGAGSRLTVL.

This chain uses TRBV6-1 with TRBJ1-2; D gene ambiguous. Germline-derived CDR1 and CDR2 are MNHNS and SASEGT. Trimming pared 2 bases from V and 4 bases from J, leaving 8 bases between. The CDR3 consists of 13 residues. In nucleotides, the CDR3 is TGTGCCAGCAGTGAACGACCGATCTATGGCTACACCTTC. It is translated as CASSERPIYGYTF.

The rearrangement links TRBV10-3 to TRBJ2-7; the D is unclear. The V end lost 4 bases, the J end lost 6 bases, and 7 bases lay between the germline ends. Germline CDR1 and CDR2: ENHRY and SYGVKD. The CDR3 spans 11 residues. The CDR3, as DNA: TGTGCCATCAGTGTAACGGGCGAGCAGTACTTC. Protein: CAISVTGEQYF.

This clone has a handful of counts. Written as DNA, the CDR3 is TGTGCCAGCAGCCCACGGGACAGCGCCTACGAGCAGTACTTC. It is translated as CASSPRDSAYEQYF. The genes are TRBV21-1 and TRBJ2-7; the table calls TRBD1, which could not be checked here. TRBV21-1 is assigned pseudogene status. The CDR3 loop spans 14 amino acids.

The V call is TRBV4-1, the J call TRBJ2-1, with TRBD2 identical over 7 bases. The J segment lost 2 bases and the V segment lost 3 bases, leaving 10 bases of the junction unmatched. Germline CDR1 is MGHRA and CDR2 is YSYEKL. The CDR3 has 17 residues. As DNA, the CDR3 is TGCGCCAGCAGCCAGGCTGAAAGCGGGGTTCCCTACAATGAGCAGTTCTTC. This sequence encodes CASSQAESGVPYNEQFF.

CDR3 sequence: CASSSRMGNSPLHF. In DNA form, the CDR3 reads TGTGCCAGCAGCTCGAGGATGGGGAATTCACCCCTCCACTTT. V usage is TRBV7-9 and J usage is TRBJ1-6; D unclear. Germline loops: CDR1 SEHNR, CDR2 FQNEAQ (reference sequence). The V and J ends lost 4 bases and 7 bases respectively, with 11 bases between them. There are 14 residues in the CDR3.

The chain employs TRBV12-5 and TRBJ1-2; TRBD1 matches 7 bases. V trimming: 0 bases; J trimming: 2 bases; junction bases outside the gene matches: 9. This CDR3 region has 17 residues. The germline V gene encodes CDR1 LGHNT and CDR2 FRNRAP. CDR3 nucleotide sequence: TGTGCTAGTGGTTTGGTACTAGGGGGCCCCGGAAACTATGGCTACACCTTC. Protein sequence: CASGLVLGGPGNYGYTF.

This rearrangement joins TRBV30 to TRBJ2-3, with TRBD2 matching over 7 bases. Unmatched junction bases numbered 7, after V lost 7 bases and J lost 0 bases. Germline V gene sequence: CDR1 GTSNPN, CDR2 SVGIG (reference sequence). The CDR3 is made up of 14 amino acids. In nucleotides, the CDR3 is TGTGCCTTTGCCCTAGCGGCTAGCACAGATACGCAGTATTTT. Its protein is CAFALAASTDTQYF.

The chain has TRBV5-6 and TRBJ1-2, with D hard to call. The CDR3 consists of 12 residues. CDR1 is SGHDT, CDR2 YYEEEE, per germline. Trimming stripped 4 bases from V and 6 bases from J, with 10 bases between. The CDR3 loop is CASSPGWDGYTF. CDR3 nucleotides: TGTGCCAGCAGCCCAGGATGGGATGGCTACACCTTC.

The chain employs TRBV2 and TRBJ1-2, with D maybe TRBD1 (5 bases). The CDR3 has 13 residues. Germline loops: CDR1 SNHLY, CDR2 FYNNEI. Trimming shortened V by 6 bases and J by 4 bases, and 12 bases separated the two germline ends. CDR3 sequence: CASSGRQTYGYTF. The CDR3 DNA follows: TGTGCCAGCAGCGGTCGACAGACCTATGGCTACACCTTC.

This clone was seen a handful of times. CDR3 region: CASSKETWGNSPLHF. As DNA, the CDR3 is TGTGCCAGCAGCAAAGAAACCTGGGGTAATTCACCCCTCCACTTT. The chain carries TRBV21-1 and TRBJ1-6. TRBV21-1 is recorded as a pseudogene. The CDR3 length is 15 residues.

The chain joins TRBV2 to TRBJ1-5; no clear D. Trimming shortened V by 1 base and J by 7 bases, and 11 bases separated the two germline ends. The CDR3 consists of 14 residues. CDR1 is SNHLY and CDR2 is FYNNEI in the germline V gene. CDR3 DNA sequence: TGTGCCAGCAGTGAAGAAGGTTTAGGGCAGCCCCAGCATTTT. Residues: CASSEEGLGQPQHF.

Only a few counts were recorded for this clone. V is TRBV2 and J is TRBJ1-1; D is undetermined. Germline V gene data show CDR1 as SNHLY and CDR2 as FYNNEI. This CDR3 is 14 amino acids long. Deletions cut 7 bases from V and 0 bases from J, with 12 bases between. The CDR3 nucleotides are TGTGCCAGCAACCAGGCGGGCATGAACACTGAAGCTTTCTTT. It encodes CASNQAGMNTEAFF.

The chain has TRBV5-1 and TRBJ1-4, with TRBD1 as a possible D gene (5 bases). The CDR3 length is 17 residues. Germline-derived CDR1 and CDR2 are SGHRS and YFSETQ. The V end lost 2 bases, the J end lost 7 bases, and 21 bases lay between the germline ends. CDR3 sequence (DNA): TGCGCCAGCAGCTTTCGACAAAGTCAGGGAGGAGGTGAAAAACTGTTTTTT. This encodes CASSFRQSQGGGEKLFF.

The chain employs TRBV25-1 and TRBJ2-1, with 10 bases aligning to TRBD1. CDR3 length: 15 amino acids. Per germline, CDR1 MGHDK and CDR2 SYGVNS. V lost 3 bases and J lost 7; bases outside the gene matches: 6. The CDR3 nucleotides read TGTGCCAGCAGTGACGACAGGGGGCTGAGGAATGAGCAGTTCTTC. Its protein product is CASSDDRGLRNEQFF.

This clone was seen only once. The J gene is TRBJ2-4, the V gene TRBV9; a possible D gene is TRBD1 (5 bases). The V end was cut by 3 bases, the J end by 7 bases, with 14 bases between. This CDR3 has 14 amino acids. In germline, CDR1 is SGDLS, CDR2 YYNGEE. CDR3 residues: CASSAGSRMNIQYF. The CDR3 nucleotides read TGTGCCAGCAGCGCAGGGTCCCGGATGAACATTCAGTACTTC.

V and J are TRBV6-4 and TRBJ2-1; 7 nucleotides line up with TRBD2. Germline V gene sequence: CDR1 MRHNA, CDR2 SNTAGT. The trim removed 6 bases at V and 2 bases at J, leaving 10 bases unmatched. The CDR3 contains 16 residues. Here the CDR3 DNA reads TGTGCCAGCAGGGCCCCGGGAGGAAGAACCTACAATGAGCAGTTCTTC. Its translation: CASRAPGGRTYNEQFF.

The chain links TRBV7-2 to TRBJ2-2, with a possible D match to TRBD2 (6 bases). Germline V gene lookup returns CDR1 SGHTA and CDR2 FQGNSA. Trimming stripped 5 bases from V and 6 bases from J, with 10 bases between. This CDR3 region has 13 residues. In nucleotides, the CDR3 is TGTGCCAGCAGCCCTACGGGGGCCGGGGAGCTGTTTTTT. Its translation: CASSPTGAGELFF.

The chain links TRBV5-8 to TRBJ1-5, with 8 bases that match TRBD1. Trimming took 2 bases from V and 6 from J; bases not matched to a gene: 7. CDR1 SGHTS and CDR2 YDEGEE come from the germline V gene. This CDR3 region has 15 residues. CDR3 region: CASSFSRGRGQPQHF. The CDR3 DNA sequence: TGTGCCAGCAGCTTTAGCAGGGGGCGAGGTCAGCCCCAGCATTTT.

The gene calls are TRBV4-1 and TRBJ2-7, with D maybe TRBD1 (5 bases). V was shortened by 4 bases and J by 3 bases, with 13 bases between the two germline ends. Germline-derived CDR1 and CDR2 are MGHRA and YSYEKL. The CDR3 has 14 residues. The CDR3 nucleotides are TGCGCCAGCAGCCTACGGGCAGGGAACTACGAGCAGTACTTC. Its translation is CASSLRAGNYEQYF.

The gene calls are TRBV19 and TRBJ1-4; D uncertain. The V and J ends lost 5 bases and 3 bases respectively, with 16 bases between them. Per germline, CDR1 LNHDA and CDR2 SQIVND (reference sequence). This CDR3 contains 16 residues. Here the CDR3 DNA reads TGTGCCAGTAGTGTCCTCGCTGGAAGAGCTAATGAAAAACTGTTTTTT. Protein sequence: CASSVLAGRANEKLFF.

This clone showed up just a few times. This rearrangement joins TRBV5-1 to TRBJ2-3; D gene unclear. CDR1 is SGHRS, CDR2 YFSETQ, per germline. V was pared by 4 bases and J by 9 bases, with 15 bases between. This CDR3 has 13 residues. The CDR3 DNA reads as TGCGCCAGCAGCGTTCCCCCCGGATCGACGCAGTATTTT. This gives the protein CASSVPPGSTQYF.

The V and J genes are TRBV7-2 and TRBJ1-4; unclear D gene. Per germline, CDR1 SGHTA and CDR2 FQGNSA. V was clipped by 5 bases and J by 8 bases, with 9 bases between them. This CDR3 region has 12 residues. The CDR3 region has the DNA TGTGCCAGCAGCCCCCCGTCCGAAAAACTGTTTTTT. Its protein is CASSPPSEKLFF. The full variable domain, its missing parts supplied by reference TRBV7-2 and TRBJ1-4, is GAGVSQSPSNKVTEKGKDVELRCDPISGHTALYWYRQSLGQGLEFLIYFQGNSAPDKSGLPSDRFSAERTGGSVSTLTIQRTQQEDSAVYLCASSPPSEKLFFGSGTQLSVL.

In its sample, this clone was seen a few times. This sequence joins TRBV3-1 (or the pseudogene TRBV3-2) and TRBJ2-1; D not certain. The germline CDR1 and CDR2 sequences are LGHDT and YNNKEL (reference sequence). The CDR3 has 15 amino acids. Trimming stripped 3 bases from V and 0 bases from J, with 9 bases between. The CDR3, as DNA: TGTGCCAGCAGCCAGTCTGCGGTCTCCTACAATGAGCAGTTCTTC. Translation gives CASSQSAVSYNEQFF.